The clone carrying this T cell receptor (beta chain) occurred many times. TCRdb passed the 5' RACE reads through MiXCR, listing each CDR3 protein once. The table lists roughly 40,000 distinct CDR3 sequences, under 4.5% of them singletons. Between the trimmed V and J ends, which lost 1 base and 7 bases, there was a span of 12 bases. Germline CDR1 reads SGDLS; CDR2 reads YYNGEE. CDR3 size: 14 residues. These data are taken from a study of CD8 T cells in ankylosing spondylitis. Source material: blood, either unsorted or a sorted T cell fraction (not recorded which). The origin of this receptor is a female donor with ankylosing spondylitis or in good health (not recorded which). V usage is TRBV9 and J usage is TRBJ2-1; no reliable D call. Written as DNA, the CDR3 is TGTGCCAGCAGCGTACCCTCCCCTAGGAATGAGCAGTTCTTC. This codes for CASSVPSPRNEQFF. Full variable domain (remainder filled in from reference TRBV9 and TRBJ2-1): DSGVTQTPKHLITATGQRVTLRCSPRSGDLSVYWYQQSLDQGLQFLIQYYNGEERAKGNILERFSAQQFPDLHSELNLSSLELGDSALYFCASSVPSPRNEQFFGPGTRLTVL.